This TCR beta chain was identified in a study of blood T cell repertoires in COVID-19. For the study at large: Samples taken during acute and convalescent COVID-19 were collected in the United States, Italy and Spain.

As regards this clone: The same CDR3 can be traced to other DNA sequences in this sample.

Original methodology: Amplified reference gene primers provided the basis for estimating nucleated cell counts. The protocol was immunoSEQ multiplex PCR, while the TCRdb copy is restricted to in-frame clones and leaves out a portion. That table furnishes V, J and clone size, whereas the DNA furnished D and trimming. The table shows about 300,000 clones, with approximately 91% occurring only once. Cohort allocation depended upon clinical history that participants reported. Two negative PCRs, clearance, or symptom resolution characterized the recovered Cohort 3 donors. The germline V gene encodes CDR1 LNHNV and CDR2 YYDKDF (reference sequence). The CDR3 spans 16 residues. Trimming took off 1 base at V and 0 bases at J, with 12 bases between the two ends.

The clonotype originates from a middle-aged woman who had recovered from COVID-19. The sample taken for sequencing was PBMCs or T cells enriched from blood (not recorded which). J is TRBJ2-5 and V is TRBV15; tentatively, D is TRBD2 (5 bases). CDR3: CATSRGTGGYQETQYF. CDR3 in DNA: TGTGCCACCAGCAGAGGGACTGGAGGATACCAAGAGACCCAGTACTTC.